This T cell receptor beta chain appears in the sequencing data of a study of blood T cell repertoires in COVID-19. This clone was seen only once. Only in-frame clones appear in the TCRdb table, and some are missing; sequencing was by immunoSEQ multiplex PCR. The sample includes around 150,000 clones, approximately 80% of them seen just once. The sample was peripheral blood. This TCR came from a woman aged 55-70 years with active or convalescent COVID-19.

DNA for the CDR3: TGTGCCAGCAGCTTAGCGCGGCAAGATACGCAGTATTTT. It codes for CASSLARQDTQYF. The rearrangement uses TRBV7-2 and TRBJ2-3; D gene ambiguous. Germline assignment: CDR1 SGHTA and CDR2 FQGNSA. Trimming left V 0 bases short and J 5 bases short, with 6 bases between. The CDR3 covers 13 residues.